This is a list of T cell receptor beta chains from one sample in a study of OX40 agonist ivuxolimab in advanced cancers. Method: immunoSEQ multiplex PCR; TCRdb's copy keeps in-frame clones and lacks some. The data show roughly 65,000 clones, with 80% to 90% seen just once and 0.86% held by the top ten. Sequencing was performed on CD4+ or CD8+ T cells sorted from blood, taken in a trial of the OX40 agonist ivuxolimab. The receptors here all came from an adult with an advanced solid tumor such as melanoma, head and neck, liver or kidney cancer. CDR3s include the opening cysteine and the closing phenylalanine or tryptophan. The D gene is left open where the match is weak. Size tells how often a clone was seen (once, few, many) or the class of an expanded clone, and some rows leave it out.

J: TRBJ2-7
size: few
V: TRBV5-1
D: TRBD1
DNA: TGCGCCAGCAGCGCCGGACAGGCTAATCCCTACGAGCAGTACTTC
CDR3: CASSAGQANPYEQYF

J: TRBJ2-1
size: NA
V: TRBV9
D: NA
DNA: TGTGCCAGCAGCGCCCCGGGACTCTGGAATGAGCAGTTCTTC
CDR3: CASSAPGLWNEQFF

J: TRBJ1-5
size: NA
V: TRBV2
D: NA
DNA: TGTGCCAGCAGGGAGGGGTCTAGCAATCAGCCCCAGCATTTT
CDR3: CASREGSSNQPQHF

J: TRBJ2-3
size: NA
V: TRBV9
D: TRBD1
DNA: TGTGCCAGCGGTGGACAGGGATCCCTCACAGATACGCAGTATTTT
CDR3: CASGGQGSLTDTQYF

J: TRBJ2-5
size: NA
V: TRBV7-8
D: NA
DNA: TGTGCCAGCAGCATCCGGGACTCCCTCCTGTGCAACTTC
CDR3: CASSIRDSLLCNF

J: TRBJ2-5
size: NA
V: TRBV6-5
D: TRBD2
DNA: TGTGCCAGCAGTTCCCGGACTAGCGGGTACCAAGAGACCCAGTACTTC
CDR3: CASSSRTSGYQETQYF

J: TRBJ2-7
size: NA
V: TRBV28
D: NA
DNA: TGTGCCAGCGGAACCCTGTCTAGTTACGAGCAGTACTTC
CDR3: CASGTLSSYEQYF

J: TRBJ1-6
size: few
V: TRBV5-1
D: TRBD1
DNA: TGCGCCAGCAGCTTTGACAGGGGGTACAATTCACCCCTCCACTTT
CDR3: CASSFDRGYNSPLHF

J: TRBJ2-7
size: NA
V: TRBV28
D: NA
DNA: TGTGCCAGCAGTTTGCAGGACGTGAGGTTGGACGAGCAGTACTTC
CDR3: CASSLQDVRLDEQYF

J: TRBJ2-1
size: NA
V: TRBV5-1
D: TRBD2
DNA: TGCGCCAGCCGGGGGGGCGGCGAGCAGTTCTTC
CDR3: CASRGGGEQFF

J: TRBJ2-1
size: once
V: TRBV5-1
D: TRBD2
DNA: TGCGCCAGCGACCCCCGGGCCAGCGGGGGGTACAATGAGCAGTTCTTC
CDR3: CASDPRASGGYNEQFF

J: TRBJ1-2
size: NA
V: TRBV30
D: NA
DNA: TGTGCCTGGAAGATCTCCCTTTTCTATGGCTACACCTTC
CDR3: CAWKISLFYGYTF

J: TRBJ2-1
size: NA
V: TRBV7-3
D: TRBD2
DNA: TGTGCCAGCAGTCTTAGCGGGGGGAGCTCCTACAATGAGCAGTTCTTC
CDR3: CASSLSGGSSYNEQFF

J: TRBJ1-6
size: NA
V: TRBV28
D: TRBD1
DNA: TGTGCCAGCAGTTCTTACAGGGGCACCTCCTATAATTCACCCCTCCACTTT
CDR3: CASSSYRGTSYNSPLHF

J: TRBJ2-7
size: once
V: TRBV29-1
D: TRBD1
DNA: TGCAGCGTTGAAATGGGACAGGGATTCTACGAGCAGTACTTC
CDR3: CSVEMGQGFYEQYF

J: TRBJ1-4
size: NA
V: TRBV5-1
D: NA
DNA: TGCGCCAGCAGCTCTGGTGGGGTTAATGAAAAACTGTTTTTT
CDR3: CASSSGGVNEKLFF

J: TRBJ2-1
size: NA
V: TRBV5-6
D: NA
DNA: TGTGCCAGCAGCTTGGCGTTTGAGGTGGGGGCGAAAACCTACAATGAGCAGTTCTTC
CDR3: CASSLAFEVGAKTYNEQFF

J: TRBJ1-2
size: NA
V: TRBV7-2
D: NA
DNA: TGTGCCAGCAGCTTACAGGGCCGGGGCTACACCTTC
CDR3: CASSLQGRGYTF

J: TRBJ1-5
size: NA
V: TRBV27
D: NA
DNA: TGTGCCAGTTCAGGGCCCAATCAGCCCCAGCATTTT
CDR3: CASSGPNQPQHF

J: TRBJ2-1
size: NA
V: TRBV7-3
D: TRBD2
DNA: TGTGCCAGCAGCTTAAACCCCGGGACTAGCGGTGACAATGAGCAGTTCTTC
CDR3: CASSLNPGTSGDNEQFF

J: TRBJ2-7
size: NA
V: TRBV28
D: TRBD2
DNA: TGTGCCAGCACCACTAGCGGGGGGACCTACGAGCAGTACTTC
CDR3: CASTTSGGTYEQYF

J: TRBJ2-5
size: NA
V: TRBV6-6
D: TRBD1
DNA: TGTGCCAGCACCGCCGGGACAGGGGACAGGACCCAGTACTTC
CDR3: CASTAGTGDRTQYF

J: TRBJ2-5
size: NA
V: TRBV7-2
D: NA
DNA: TGTGCCAGCAGCTTAGACAGGGCAGAGACCCAGTACTTC
CDR3: CASSLDRAETQYF

J: TRBJ2-5
size: NA
V: TRBV28
D: NA
DNA: TGTGCCAGCAGTGTGTTACAAGAGACCCAGTACTTC
CDR3: CASSVLQETQYF

J: TRBJ1-2
size: NA
V: TRBV6-6
D: TRBD1
DNA: TGTGCCAGCAGCCGCGTCGACAGGGTCTCTAACTATGGCTACACCTTC
CDR3: CASSRVDRVSNYGYTF

J: TRBJ2-6
size: NA
V: TRBV6-6
D: NA
DNA: TGTGCCAGCAGTCCAGGGGGGGCCAACGTCCTGACTTTC
CDR3: CASSPGGANVLTF

J: TRBJ2-7
size: NA
V: TRBV18
D: NA
DNA: TGTGCCAGCTCACCTCCCGGGGGCGAGCAGTACTTC
CDR3: CASSPPGGEQYF

J: TRBJ2-6
size: once
V: TRBV29-1
D: TRBD2
DNA: TGCAGCGCCTGGGGGGGTTCCGGGGCCAACGTCCTGACTTTC
CDR3: CSAWGGSGANVLTF

J: TRBJ1-1
size: NA
V: TRBV5-1
D: NA
DNA: TGCGCCAGCAGCCAACAGACAGGACCGAACACTGAAGCTTTCTTT
CDR3: CASSQQTGPNTEAFF

J: TRBJ1-3
size: NA
V: TRBV28
D: NA
DNA: TGTGCCAGCAGGGACTCGAGCTCTGGAAACACCATATATTTT
CDR3: CASRDSSSGNTIYF

J: TRBJ2-7
size: once
V: TRBV7-8
D: NA
DNA: TGTGCCAGCAGCCCAAATAGCCCCTCGGACGAGCAGTACTTC
CDR3: CASSPNSPSDEQYF

J: TRBJ2-7
size: NA
V: TRBV9
D: NA
DNA: TGTGCCAGCAGCGTAGGGAATTCCCCCTACGAGCGGCAGTACTTC
CDR3: CASSVGNSPYERQYF

J: TRBJ2-3
size: NA
V: TRBV28
D: NA
DNA: TGTGCCAGCAGAGGGTGGCGTAGCACAGATACGCAGTATTTT
CDR3: CASRGWRSTDTQYF

J: TRBJ2-7
size: NA
V: TRBV27
D: NA
DNA: TGTGCCAGCAGCCGGGACGCTGACTACGAGCAGTACTTC
CDR3: CASSRDADYEQYF

J: TRBJ1-2
size: NA
V: TRBV6-5
D: NA
DNA: TGTGCCAGCAGTGAAGGAAATAATGGCTACACCTTC
CDR3: CASSEGNNGYTF

J: TRBJ2-7
size: few
V: TRBV6-1
D: NA
DNA: TGTGCCAGCAGCCCGGGTGGAGTGATTTACGAGCAGTACTTC
CDR3: CASSPGGVIYEQYF

J: TRBJ2-3
size: NA
V: TRBV9
D: TRBD2
DNA: TGTGCCAGCAGCGCCCTCTGGGACTACCGGCCTTCTAGCACAGATACGCAGTATTTT
CDR3: CASSALWDYRPSSTDTQYF

J: TRBJ2-5
size: NA
V: TRBV30
D: NA
DNA: TGTGCCTGGAGTGTAGGGAACCAATGGGAGACCCAGTACTTC
CDR3: CAWSVGNQWETQYF

J: TRBJ1-2
size: once
V: TRBV11-2
D: NA
DNA: TGTGCCAGCAGCTTAGTTGGGGACGGACGGTGGATCTATGGCTACACCTTC
CDR3: CASSLVGDGRWIYGYTF

J: TRBJ1-2
size: NA
V: TRBV28
D: NA
DNA: TGTGCCAGCAGTCAGATGGAGTATGGCTACACCTTC
CDR3: CASSQMEYGYTF

J: TRBJ2-7
size: NA
V: TRBV28
D: NA
DNA: TGTGCCAGCAGTTTCAACTACGAGCAGTACTTC
CDR3: CASSFNYEQYF

J: TRBJ1-2
size: NA
V: TRBV7-4
D: TRBD1
DNA: TGTGCCAGCAGCTGGGACAGTGCTTCCTATGGCTACACCTTC
CDR3: CASSWDSASYGYTF

J: TRBJ1-6
size: NA
V: TRBV4-3
D: NA
DNA: TGCGCCAGCAGCCAAGATGCAGGAAATAATTCACCCCTCCACTTT
CDR3: CASSQDAGNNSPLHF

J: TRBJ2-7
size: NA
V: TRBV27
D: NA
DNA: TGTGCCAGCAGTTTGGGTTTTGCCGGCTACGAGCAGTACTTC
CDR3: CASSLGFAGYEQYF

J: TRBJ1-2
size: NA
V: TRBV19
D: TRBD1
DNA: TGTGCCAGTAGTCAGGACAGGGACTATGGCTACACCTTC
CDR3: CASSQDRDYGYTF

J: TRBJ1-6
size: NA
V: TRBV28
D: NA
DNA: TGTGCCAGCAGTTTAGTCAGGTATAATTCACCCCTCCACTTT
CDR3: CASSLVRYNSPLHF

J: TRBJ2-7
size: NA
V: TRBV10-3
D: TRBD2
DNA: TGTGCCATCAGTGCGGGAGGTGCCCTCGAGCAGTACTTC
CDR3: CAISAGGALEQYF

J: TRBJ2-7
size: NA
V: TRBV6-5
D: TRBD1
DNA: TGTGCCAGCAGCCCCCGGGACAGGCCGAGGAACGAGCAGTACTTC
CDR3: CASSPRDRPRNEQYF

J: TRBJ2-7
size: NA
V: TRBV6-5
D: TRBD2
DNA: TGTGCCAGCAGTTACGCCGGGAGGCTCTACGAGCAGTACTTC
CDR3: CASSYAGRLYEQYF

J: TRBJ2-3
size: few
V: TRBV5-1
D: TRBD2
DNA: TGCGCCAGCGGATTAGCGGGACCTAGCACAGATACGCAGTATTTT
CDR3: CASGLAGPSTDTQYF

J: TRBJ2-7
size: NA
V: TRBV28
D: NA
DNA: TGTGCCAGCCGAGGAAGGGGTAGGTCCTACGAGCAGTACTTC
CDR3: CASRGRGRSYEQYF

J: TRBJ1-2
size: NA
V: TRBV11-3
D: NA
DNA: TGTGCCAGCAGCTTCTATGGGGACTATGGCTACACCTTC
CDR3: CASSFYGDYGYTF

J: TRBJ2-7
size: once
V: TRBV10-3
D: NA
DNA: TGTGCCATCAGTGAGTCCGGGACCTTCACCGAGCAGTACTTC
CDR3: CAISESGTFTEQYF

J: TRBJ2-1
size: few
V: TRBV9
D: NA
DNA: TGTGCCAGCAGCGTAAGCGGGACATCCTACAATGAGCAGTTCTTC
CDR3: CASSVSGTSYNEQFF

J: TRBJ2-3
size: NA
V: TRBV4-3
D: TRBD2
DNA: TGCGCCAGCAGCCAAGCGGGGGGACTAGCCAGCACAGATACGCAGTATTTT
CDR3: CASSQAGGLASTDTQYF